This T cell receptor (beta chain) originates from a study of T cells in localized non-small cell lung cancer. Study outcomes and limitations: A raised T cell density in blood coincided with lengthier overall survival. Among the tissues sampled, uninvolved adjacent lung had the highest T cell clonality, above tumor.

Generated by immunoSEQ multiplex PCR, the TCRdb table keeps only in-frame clones and is missing some. The repertoire has around 18,000 clones, around four fifths of them found once; the top ten carry about 25%. Looked up from germline, CDR1 is LNHDA and CDR2 is SQIVND (reference sequence). The CDR3 totals 14 residues. V lost 6 bases and J lost 1; bases outside the gene matches: 3. Comment on this clone: As yet, its antigen is unknown.

The receptor was isolated from a female donor over 55 with stage I lung adenocarcinoma. Here the sequenced sample was peripheral blood, taken before any cancer treatment. The rearrangement uses TRBV19 and TRBJ2-7, with 10 bases identical to TRBD2. Here the CDR3 DNA reads TGTGCCAGTAGAGCTAGCGGGGGATCCTACGAGCAGTACTTC. Residues: CASRASGGSYEQYF.